The clone carrying this TCR beta chain was observed a few times. The investigators amplified TCR beta CDR3 regions from RNA transcripts. When the TCR CDR3 underwent first-round RT-PCR, the HTBI primer set was used. TCRdb reprocessed the multiplex PCR reads via MiXCR and lists one record per CDR3 protein. Here the sample spans under 800,000 distinct CDR3 sequences, roughly 15% being singletons. The data were taken from a study of T cells in Graves' hyperthyroidism and ophthalmopathy. Germline CDR1 reads MGHDK; CDR2 reads SYGVNS. The V end was cut by 4 bases, the J end by 4 bases, with 14 bases between. The CDR3 runs 14 residues.

This sequence joins TRBV25-1 and TRBJ2-7; D may be TRBD1 (5 bases). This receptor was taken from a woman aged 18-29 years with Graves' hyperthyroidism. What was sequenced was blood. CDR3 sequence: CASSVPGNGYEQYF. The DNA of the CDR3 is TGTGCCAGCAGTGTCCCAGGGAACGGGTACGAGCAGTACTTC.